The clone carrying this T cell receptor (beta chain) occurred once. Clinical histories supplied by participants themselves formed the basis of cohort assignment. The source of the sample is a study of blood T cell repertoires in COVID-19. The overall study: From T cells, B-cell-depleted T cells, or PBMCs came the material, which was cDNA or gDNA.

Sequenced by immunoSEQ multiplex PCR; TCRdb stores in-frame clones only, minus some. The sample holds roughly 43,000 clones; around 83% are singletons and the top ten take approximately 3.1%. This clonotype was obtained from a woman aged 50 to 60 who had recovered from COVID-19. The sequencing sample was made of PBMCs or T cells enriched from blood (not recorded which).

The CDR3 region has the DNA TGTGCCAGCAGCGCTCTATACGAGCAGTACTTC. It is translated as CASSALYEQYF. V and J are TRBV7-2 and TRBJ2-7; D is undetermined. The V end was cut by 5 bases, the J end by 4 bases, with 6 bases between. Germline V CDR1 and CDR2: SGHTA, FQGNSA. The CDR3 contains 11 residues.